Below are 3 T cell receptor beta chains sequenced from a single sample in a study of CD8+CD57+ T cells in acquired aplastic anemia (dated 2018 in TCRdb). Flow cytometry had shown CD8+CD57+ cell expansion in the patients selected for sequencing. Sequencing instrument: Illumina HiSeq 2000. Genomic DNA was used as template for profiling of TCR beta VDJ combinations and CDR3 sequences. In TCRdb, the public reads were trimmed at Q25 with fastp and aligned with MiXCR, with productive beta chains retained. When rows share a CDR3 protein, they turn into one entry using the most common DNA and genes. A total of more than 150,000 distinct CDR3 sequences appear in this sample, just under 50% of them only once. The leading ten clones occupy about 9.5% of the sample. The sequenced material came from sorted CD4+, CD8+, or CD8+CD57+ T cells (not recorded which) from PBMCs. The receptor set was obtained from a human donor with aplastic anemia.

The chain is built from TRBV29-1 and TRBJ2-3, with D perhaps matching TRBD1 or TRBD2 (5 bases each). V shed 4 bases and J shed 1 base, with 18 bases lying between them. CDR1 SQVTM and CDR2 ANQGSEA come from the germline V gene. CDR3 size: 16 residues. As DNA, the CDR3 is TGCAGCGTTGTAGGGGACCTCGGGGTACGCACAGATACGCAGTATTTT. This encodes CSVVGDLGVRTDTQYF.

This clonotype was found many times. The gene calls are TRBV5-1 and TRBJ1-2; no reliable D call. The germline CDR1 and CDR2 sequences are SGHRS and YFSETQ. The V and J ends lost 0 bases and 8 bases respectively, with 5 bases between them. This CDR3 has 11 residues. CDR3 DNA: TGCGCCAGCAGCTTGGGGTGGGGCTACACCTTC. This codes for CASSLGWGYTF.

The genes are TRBV19 and TRBJ2-1, with 13 nucleotides matching TRBD2. CDR3 size: 15 residues. Germline trimming cut 3 bases from V and 6 bases from J; bases unmatched to any gene: 2. CDR1 LNHDA and CDR2 SQIVND come from the germline V gene (reference sequence). The CDR3 DNA reads TGTGCCAGTAGTATCGGGACTAGCGGGGCCAATGAGCAGTTCTTC. Translation gives CASSIGTSGANEQFF.